This TCR beta chain appears in the sequencing data of a study of blood T cells in healthy people across ages. Notes on the study in general: CMV status of donors was not determined, possibly confounding expanded clonotype changes. Long-lived and aged donors differed, with more naive CD4+ cells and higher diversity in the long-lived. A roughly linear age-dependent decrease characterized TCR beta diversity per million T cells.

Comments on this clonotype: Its matching antigen is unknown.

The CDR3 totals 14 residues. A sample-barcoded 5' primer and a J-beta primer mix were used in a second PCR of roughly 6 to 11 cycles. Through a template-switch adaptor with 12 random nucleotides, each cDNA molecule received a tag. MiXCR, run by TCRdb on the 5' RACE reads, gives a single entry per CDR3 protein. This sample has approximately 400,000 distinct CDR3 sequences; approximately 52% occur once, and the top ten carry around 53%. The sequence came from a man between 60 and 75 years old in good health. Sequences were obtained from blood. This sequence joins TRBV21-1 and TRBJ1-2; the table's TRBD1 call for D was not verified on the DNA. TRBV21-1 is given as a pseudogene. CDR3: CAGGQGAASYGYTF. The CDR3 nucleotides read TGTGCCGGCGGACAGGGGGCCGCCTCCTATGGCTACACCTTC.